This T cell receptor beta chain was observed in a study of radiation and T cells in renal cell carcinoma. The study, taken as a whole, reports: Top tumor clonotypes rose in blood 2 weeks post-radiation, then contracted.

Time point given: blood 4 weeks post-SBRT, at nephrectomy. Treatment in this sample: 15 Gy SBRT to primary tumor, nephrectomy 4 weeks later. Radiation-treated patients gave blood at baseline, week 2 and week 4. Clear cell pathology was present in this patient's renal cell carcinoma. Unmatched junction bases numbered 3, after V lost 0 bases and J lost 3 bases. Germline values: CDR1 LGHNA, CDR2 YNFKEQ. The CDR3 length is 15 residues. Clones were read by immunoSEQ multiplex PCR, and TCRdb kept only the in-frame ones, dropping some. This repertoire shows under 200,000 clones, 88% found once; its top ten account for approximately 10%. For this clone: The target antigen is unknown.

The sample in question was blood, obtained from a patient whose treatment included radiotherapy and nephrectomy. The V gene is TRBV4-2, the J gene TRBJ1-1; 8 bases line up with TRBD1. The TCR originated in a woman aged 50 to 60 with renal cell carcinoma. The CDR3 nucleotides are TGTGCCAGCAGCCAAGACGGCAGGGGGCACACTGAAGCTTTCTTT. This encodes CASSQDGRGHTEAFF.